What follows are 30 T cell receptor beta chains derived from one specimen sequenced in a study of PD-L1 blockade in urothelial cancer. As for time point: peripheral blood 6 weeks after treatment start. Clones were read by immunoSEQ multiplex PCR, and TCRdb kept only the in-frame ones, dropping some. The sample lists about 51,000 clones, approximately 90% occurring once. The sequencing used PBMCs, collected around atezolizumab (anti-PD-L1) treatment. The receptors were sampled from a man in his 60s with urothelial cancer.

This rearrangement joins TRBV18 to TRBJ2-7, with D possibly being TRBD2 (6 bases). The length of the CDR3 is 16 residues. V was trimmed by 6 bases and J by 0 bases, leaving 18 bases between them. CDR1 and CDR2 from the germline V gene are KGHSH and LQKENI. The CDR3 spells CASSPTRRGSSYEQYF. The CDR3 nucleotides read TGTGCCAGCTCCCCCACCCGCCGGGGGAGCTCCTACGAGCAGTACTTC.

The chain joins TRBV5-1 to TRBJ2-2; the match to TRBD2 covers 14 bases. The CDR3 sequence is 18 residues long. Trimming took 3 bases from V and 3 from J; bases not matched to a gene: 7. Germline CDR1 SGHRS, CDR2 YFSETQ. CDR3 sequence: CASSSRLAGGPDTGELFF. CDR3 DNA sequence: TGCGCCAGCAGCTCGCGACTAGCGGGAGGGCCTGACACCGGGGAGCTGTTTTTT.

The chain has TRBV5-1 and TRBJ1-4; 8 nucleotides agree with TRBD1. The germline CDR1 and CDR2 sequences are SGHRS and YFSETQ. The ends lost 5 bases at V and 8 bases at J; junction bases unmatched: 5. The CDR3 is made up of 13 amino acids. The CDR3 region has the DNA TGCGCCAGCAGTCCCAGGGGGCGAGAAAAACTGTTTTTT. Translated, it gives CASSPRGREKLFF. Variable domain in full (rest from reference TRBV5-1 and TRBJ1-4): KAGVTQTPRYLIKTRGQQVTLSCSPISGHRSVSWYQQTPGQGLQFLFEYFSETQRNKGNFPGRFSGRQFSNSRSEMNVSTLELGDSALYLCASSPRGREKLFFGSGTQLSVL.

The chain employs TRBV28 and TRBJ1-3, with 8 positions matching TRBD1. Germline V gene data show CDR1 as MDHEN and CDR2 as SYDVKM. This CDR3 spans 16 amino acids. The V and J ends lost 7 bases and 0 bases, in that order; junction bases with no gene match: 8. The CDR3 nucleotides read TGTGCCAGCACCTCCGGGACAGGTCACTCTGGAAACACCATATATTTT. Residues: CASTSGTGHSGNTIYF.

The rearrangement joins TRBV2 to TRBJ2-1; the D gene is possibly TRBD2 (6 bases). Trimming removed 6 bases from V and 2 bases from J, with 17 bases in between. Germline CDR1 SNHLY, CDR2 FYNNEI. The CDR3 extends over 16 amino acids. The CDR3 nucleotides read TGTGCCAGCAGCGGGGCCGGAGGGGCTACCTACAATGAGCAGTTCTTC. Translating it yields CASSGAGGATYNEQFF. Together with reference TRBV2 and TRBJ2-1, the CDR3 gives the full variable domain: EPEVTQTPSHQVTQMGQEVILRCVPISNHLYFYWYRQILGQKVEFLVSFYNNEISEKSEIFDDQFSVERPDGSNFTLKIRSTKLEDSAMYFCASSGAGGATYNEQFFGPGTRLTVL.

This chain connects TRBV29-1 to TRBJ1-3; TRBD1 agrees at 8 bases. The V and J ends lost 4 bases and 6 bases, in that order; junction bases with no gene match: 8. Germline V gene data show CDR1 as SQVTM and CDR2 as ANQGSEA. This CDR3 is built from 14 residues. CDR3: CSVAAGGAKNTIYF. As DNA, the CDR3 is TGCAGCGTTGCGGCAGGGGGCGCGAAAAACACCATATATTTT.

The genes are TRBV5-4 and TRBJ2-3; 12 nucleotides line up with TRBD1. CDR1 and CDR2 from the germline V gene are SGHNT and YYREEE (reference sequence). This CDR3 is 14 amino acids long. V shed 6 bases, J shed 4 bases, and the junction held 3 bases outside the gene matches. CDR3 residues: CASMGTGGPDTQYF. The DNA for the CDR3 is TGTGCCAGCATGGGGACAGGGGGCCCAGATACGCAGTATTTT. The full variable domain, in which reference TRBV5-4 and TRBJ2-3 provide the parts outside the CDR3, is ETGVTQSPTHLIKTRGQQVTLRCSSQSGHNTVSWYQQALGQGPQFIFQYYREEENGRGNFPPRFSGLQFPNYSSELNVNALELDDSALYLCASMGTGGPDTQYFGPGTRLTVL.

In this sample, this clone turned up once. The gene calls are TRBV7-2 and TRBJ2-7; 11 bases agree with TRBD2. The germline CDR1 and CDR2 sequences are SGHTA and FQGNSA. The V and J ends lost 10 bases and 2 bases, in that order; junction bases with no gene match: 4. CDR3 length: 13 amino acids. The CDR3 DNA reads TGTGCCACCGAACTAGCGGGAGCCTACGAGCAGTACTTC. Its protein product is CATELAGAYEQYF.

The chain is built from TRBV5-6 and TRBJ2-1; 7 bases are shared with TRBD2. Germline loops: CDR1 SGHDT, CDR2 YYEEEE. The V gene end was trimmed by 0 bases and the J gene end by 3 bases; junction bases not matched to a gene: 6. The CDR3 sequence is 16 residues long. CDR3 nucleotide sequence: TGTGCCAGCAGCTTGGAACTAGCGAGTGACTACAATGAGCAGTTCTTC. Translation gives CASSLELASDYNEQFF.

This CDR3 is CASSDLGGPQHF. The CDR3 region has the DNA TGTGCCAGCAGTGACCTGGGGGGACCCCAGCATTTT. The chain links TRBV9 to TRBJ1-5; possibly TRBD1 for D (5 bases). This CDR3 comprises 12 residues. CDR1 SGDLS and CDR2 YYNGEE come from the germline V gene. V lost 5 bases to trimming and J lost 10 bases, with 13 bases between them.

The CDR3 here is CASSQDDTSSGNTIYF. The CDR3 DNA reads TGCGCCAGCAGCCAAGATGACACCTCCTCTGGAAACACCATATATTTT. This chain links TRBV4-1 with TRBJ1-3, with unresolved D. The V and J ends lost 0 bases and 0 bases respectively, with 9 bases between them. Germline values: CDR1 MGHRA, CDR2 YSYEKL. The CDR3 totals 16 residues.

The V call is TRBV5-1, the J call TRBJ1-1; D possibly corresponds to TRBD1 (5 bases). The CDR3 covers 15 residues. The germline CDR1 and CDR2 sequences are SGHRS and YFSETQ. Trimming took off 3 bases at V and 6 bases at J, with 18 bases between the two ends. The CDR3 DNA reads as TGCGCCAGCAGCTCGTCGACAGCCCTTTCGGCTGAAGCTTTCTTT. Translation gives CASSSSTALSAEAFF.

The DNA for the CDR3 is TGTGCCAGTAGTATAACAGGGGGGGGCACCGGGGAGCTGTTTTTT. Residues: CASSITGGGTGELFF. The rearrangement joins TRBV19 to TRBJ2-2, with a weak D call TRBD1 (8 bases). Per germline, CDR1 LNHDA and CDR2 SQIVND (reference sequence). The CDR3 contains 15 residues. V lost 2 bases and J 4 bases, leaving 11 bases between the germline ends.

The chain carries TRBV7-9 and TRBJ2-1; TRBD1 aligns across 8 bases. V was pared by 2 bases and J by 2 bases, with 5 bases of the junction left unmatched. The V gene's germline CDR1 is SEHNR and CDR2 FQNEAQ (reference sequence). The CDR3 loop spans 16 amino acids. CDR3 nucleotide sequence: TGTGCCAGCAGCTTACAGGGGGCGCTGACCTACAATGAGCAGTTCTTC. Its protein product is CASSLQGALTYNEQFF.

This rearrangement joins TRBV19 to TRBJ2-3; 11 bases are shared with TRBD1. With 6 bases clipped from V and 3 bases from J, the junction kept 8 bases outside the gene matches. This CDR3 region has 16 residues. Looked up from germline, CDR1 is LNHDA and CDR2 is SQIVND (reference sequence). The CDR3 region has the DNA TGTGCCAGTAGCCGGGGACAGGGGGATCGGACAGATACGCAGTATTTT. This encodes CASSRGQGDRTDTQYF.

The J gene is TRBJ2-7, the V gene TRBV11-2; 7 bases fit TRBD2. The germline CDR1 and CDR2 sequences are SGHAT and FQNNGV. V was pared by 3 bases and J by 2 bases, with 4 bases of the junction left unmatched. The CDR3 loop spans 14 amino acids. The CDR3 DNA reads TGTGCCAGCAGCTTCGGGGGGTTTACCTACGAGCAGTACTTC. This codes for CASSFGGFTYEQYF.

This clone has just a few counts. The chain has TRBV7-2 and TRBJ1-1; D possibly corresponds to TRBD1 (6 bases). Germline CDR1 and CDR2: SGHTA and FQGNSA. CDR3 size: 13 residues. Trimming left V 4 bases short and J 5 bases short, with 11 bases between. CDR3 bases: TGTGCCAGCAGCTCCACAGGGTATACTGAAGCTTTCTTT. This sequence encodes CASSSTGYTEAFF.

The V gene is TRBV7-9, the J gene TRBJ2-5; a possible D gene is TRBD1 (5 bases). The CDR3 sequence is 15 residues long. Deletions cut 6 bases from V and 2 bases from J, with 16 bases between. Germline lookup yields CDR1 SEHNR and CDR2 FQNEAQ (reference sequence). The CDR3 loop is CASRGQGNKQETQYF. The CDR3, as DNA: TGTGCCAGCAGAGGGCAGGGTAACAAGCAAGAGACCCAGTACTTC.

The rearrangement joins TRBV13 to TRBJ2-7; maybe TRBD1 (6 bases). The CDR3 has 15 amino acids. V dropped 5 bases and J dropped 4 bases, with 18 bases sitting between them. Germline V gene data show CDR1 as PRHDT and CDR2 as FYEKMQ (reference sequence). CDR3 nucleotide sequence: TGTGCCAGCAGCATAATACAGGGAAAAGGGTACGAGCAGTACTTC. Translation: CASSIIQGKGYEQYF. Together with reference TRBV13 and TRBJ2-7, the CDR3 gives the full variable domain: AAGVIQSPRHLIKEKRETATLKCYPIPRHDTVYWYQQGPGQDPQFLISFYEKMQSDKGSIPDRFSAQQFSDYHSELNMSSLELGDSALYFCASSIIQGKGYEQYFGPGTRLTVT.

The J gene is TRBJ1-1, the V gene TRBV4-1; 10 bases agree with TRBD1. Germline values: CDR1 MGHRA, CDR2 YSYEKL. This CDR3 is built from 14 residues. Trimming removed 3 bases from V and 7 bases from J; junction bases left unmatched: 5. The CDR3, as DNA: TGCGCCAGCAGCCAGCCCGGGACAGGGGTTGAAGCTTTCTTT. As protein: CASSQPGTGVEAFF.

CDR3: CASSLNRQGSEKLFF. For the CDR3, the DNA is TGTGCCAGCAGCTTGAATCGACAGGGAAGCGAAAAACTGTTTTTT. The chain employs TRBV7-9 and TRBJ1-4; 7 bases are shared with TRBD1. Germline CDR1 is SEHNR and CDR2 is FQNEAQ (reference sequence). V lost 3 bases and J lost 8; bases outside the gene matches: 9. This CDR3 contains 15 residues.

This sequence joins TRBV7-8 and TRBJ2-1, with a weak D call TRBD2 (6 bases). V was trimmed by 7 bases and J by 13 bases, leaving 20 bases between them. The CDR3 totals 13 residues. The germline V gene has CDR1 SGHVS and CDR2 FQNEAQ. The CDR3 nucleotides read TGTGCCAGCACCTTCCCGGGGGACTTCACTCAGTTCTTC. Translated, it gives CASTFPGDFTQFF.

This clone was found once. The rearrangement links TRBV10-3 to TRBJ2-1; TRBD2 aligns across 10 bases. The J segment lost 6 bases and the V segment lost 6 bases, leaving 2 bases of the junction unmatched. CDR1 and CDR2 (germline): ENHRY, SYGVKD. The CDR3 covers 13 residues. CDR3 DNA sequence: TGTGCCATCAGGAGCGGGGGGGCCAATGAGCAGTTCTTC. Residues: CAIRSGGANEQFF.

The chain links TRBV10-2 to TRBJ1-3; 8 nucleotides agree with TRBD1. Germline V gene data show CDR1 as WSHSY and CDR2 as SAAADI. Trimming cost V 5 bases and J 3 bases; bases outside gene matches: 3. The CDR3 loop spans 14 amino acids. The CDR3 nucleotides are TGCGCCAGCAGTCCAGGGGGCGATGGAAACACCATATATTTT. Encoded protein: CASSPGGDGNTIYF.

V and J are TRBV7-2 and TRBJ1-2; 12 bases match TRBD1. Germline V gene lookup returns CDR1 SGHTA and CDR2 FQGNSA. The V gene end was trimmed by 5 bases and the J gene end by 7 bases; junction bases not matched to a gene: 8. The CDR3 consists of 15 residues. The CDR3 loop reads CASSPGQGAGSGYTF. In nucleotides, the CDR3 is TGTGCCAGCAGCCCGGGACAGGGGGCGGGAAGTGGCTACACCTTC.

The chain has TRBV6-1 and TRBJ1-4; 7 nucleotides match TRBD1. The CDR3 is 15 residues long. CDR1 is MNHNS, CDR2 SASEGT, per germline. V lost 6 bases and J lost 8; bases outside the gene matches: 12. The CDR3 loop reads CASRSRTGKEEKLFF. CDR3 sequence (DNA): TGTGCCAGCAGGTCGAGGACAGGAAAGGAGGAAAAACTGTTTTTT.

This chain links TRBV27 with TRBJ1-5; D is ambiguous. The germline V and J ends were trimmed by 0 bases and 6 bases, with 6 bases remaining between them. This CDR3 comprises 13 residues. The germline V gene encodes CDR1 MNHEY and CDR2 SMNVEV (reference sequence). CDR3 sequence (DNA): TGTGCCAGCAGTTTATCGTGGGCTCAGCCCCAGCATTTT. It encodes CASSLSWAQPQHF.

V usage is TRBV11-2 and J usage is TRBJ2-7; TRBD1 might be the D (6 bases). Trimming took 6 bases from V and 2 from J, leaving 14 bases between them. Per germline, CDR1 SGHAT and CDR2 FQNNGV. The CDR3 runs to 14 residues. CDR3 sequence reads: CASSPGQLAYEQYF. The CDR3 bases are TGTGCCAGCAGTCCTGGACAGCTAGCCTACGAGCAGTACTTC.

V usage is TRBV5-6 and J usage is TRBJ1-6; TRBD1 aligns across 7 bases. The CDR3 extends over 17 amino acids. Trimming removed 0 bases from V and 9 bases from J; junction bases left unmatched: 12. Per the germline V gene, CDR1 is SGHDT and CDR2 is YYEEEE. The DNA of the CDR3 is TGTGCCAGCAGCTTGGTCGGGGACAGCCCTATAAGTTCACCCCTCCACTTT. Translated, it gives CASSLVGDSPISSPLHF.

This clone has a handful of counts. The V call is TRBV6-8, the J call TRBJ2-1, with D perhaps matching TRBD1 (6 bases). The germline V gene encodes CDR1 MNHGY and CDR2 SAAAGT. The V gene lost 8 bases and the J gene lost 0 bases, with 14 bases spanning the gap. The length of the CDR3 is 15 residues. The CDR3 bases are TGTGCCAGCTCAACAGGGCGGAGCTCCTACAATGAGCAGTTCTTC. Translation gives CASSTGRSSYNEQFF.